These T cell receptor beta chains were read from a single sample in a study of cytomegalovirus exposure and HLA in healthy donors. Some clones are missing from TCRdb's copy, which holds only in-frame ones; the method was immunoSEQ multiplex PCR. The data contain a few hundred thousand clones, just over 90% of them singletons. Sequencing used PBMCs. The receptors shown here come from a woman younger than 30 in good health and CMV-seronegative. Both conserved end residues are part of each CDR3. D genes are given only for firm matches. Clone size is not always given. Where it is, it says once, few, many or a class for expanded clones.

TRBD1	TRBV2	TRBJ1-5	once	TGTGCCAGCACAAGGACAGGGGAACATAGCAATCAGCCCCAGCATTTT	CASTRTGEHSNQPQHF
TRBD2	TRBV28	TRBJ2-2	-	TGTGCCAGCAGTCCTCTAGCGGGGCTCGGGTCCACCGGGGAGCTGTTTTTT	CASSPLAGLGSTGELFF
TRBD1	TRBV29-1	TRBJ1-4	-	TGCAGCGTTGATAGGGCAGGGGGGAAGCTTGGTGAAAAACTGTTTTTT	CSVDRAGGKLGEKLFF
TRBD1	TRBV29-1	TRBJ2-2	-	TGCAGCGTACCGGGACAGGGGAACACCGGGGAGCTGTTTTTT	CSVPGQGNTGELFF
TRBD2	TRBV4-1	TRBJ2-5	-	TGCGCCAGCAGCAGTAGCGGGAGGCTCAGACACTTC	CASSSSGRLRHF
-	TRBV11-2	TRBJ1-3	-	TGTGCCAGCAGCTTAGATGGGAACAGGGGAAACACCATATATTTT	CASSLDGNRGNTIYF
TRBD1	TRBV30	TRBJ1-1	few	TGTGCCTGGAGTCTAGGACAGGGAGGGACTGAAGCTTTCTTT	CAWSLGQGGTEAFF
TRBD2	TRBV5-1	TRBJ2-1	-	TGCGCCAGCAGTTCCACGGGCGCACTTAGCGGGAACTACAATGAGCAGTTCTTC	CASSSTGALSGNYNEQFF
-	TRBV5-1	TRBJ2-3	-	TGCGCCAGCAGTAGGGAGCCCGTGGGGGATACGCAGTATTTT	CASSREPVGDTQYF
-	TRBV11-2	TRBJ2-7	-	TGTGCCAGCAGCTCGGGATACGAGCAGTACTTC	CASSSGYEQYF
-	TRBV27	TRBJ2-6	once	TGTGCCAGCAGGGCAGGGATCTCCTCTGGGGCCAACGTCCTGACTTTC	CASRAGISSGANVLTF
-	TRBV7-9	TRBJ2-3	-	TGTGCCAGCAGCTCGACTCCTAGCACAGATACGCAGTATTTT	CASSSTPSTDTQYF
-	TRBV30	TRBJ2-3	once	TGTGCCTGGAGCGGACATCCTAGCACAGATACGCAGTATTTT	CAWSGHPSTDTQYF